Presented here are 10 T cell receptor beta chains from one specimen sequenced in a study of shared clonotypes between healthy human individuals. The data were produced by immunoSEQ multiplex PCR, yet TCRdb's version contains in-frame clones alone and is incomplete. The sample has some 1,900,000 clones, about 95% seen once. CD45RO negativity and positive selection for CCR7 defined naive CD8 cells, a population that excluded terminally differentiated effector memory CD45RA+ cells. Sequencing input: naive CD8+ T cells sorted from blood. The receptors stem from a man between 18 and 29 years old in good health.

The J gene is TRBJ1-4, the V gene TRBV7-6; perhaps TRBD1 as D (5 bases). The V gene's germline CDR1 is SGHVS and CDR2 FNYEAQ. CDR3 length equals 14 residues. The germline V and J ends were trimmed by 1 base and 7 bases, with 10 bases remaining between them. The CDR3 DNA is TGTGCCAGCAGCTTAGGAGGACACGGTGAAAAACTGTTTTTT. It translates to CASSLGGHGEKLFF.

The chain is built from TRBV11-2 and TRBJ1-6; D uncertain. Trimming took off 0 bases at V and 13 bases at J, with 13 bases between the two ends. The CDR3 is 14 amino acids. Germline loops: CDR1 SGHAT, CDR2 FQNNGV. CDR3 sequence reads: CASSLDPDPRPLHF. CDR3 nucleotide sequence: TGTGCCAGCAGCTTAGATCCCGACCCGCGGCCCCTCCACTTT.

The V call is TRBV13, the J call TRBJ2-2, with 7 bases lining up with TRBD1. V trimming: 6 bases; J trimming: 7 bases; junction bases outside the gene matches: 17. Germline V gives CDR1 PRHDT, CDR2 FYEKMQ (reference sequence). The CDR3 consists of 17 residues. This CDR3 is CASRQTGVLGLLGELFF. In DNA form, the CDR3 reads TGTGCCAGCAGACAAACAGGGGTCCTGGGGCTACTCGGGGAGCTGTTTTTT.

This clone was seen just once. The genes are TRBV21-1 and TRBJ1-5; the D segment call TRBD1 is taken from the table without a DNA check. TRBV21-1 has pseudogene status. CDR3 size: 14 residues. This chain's CDR3 is CASSNSQDNQPQHF. Here the CDR3 DNA reads TGTGCCAGCAGCAATTCACAGGATAATCAGCCCCAGCATTTT.

A remark on this clone: Other nucleotide sequences from this sample produce the same CDR3. The chain recombines TRBV19 with TRBJ2-1, with D hard to call. CDR1 is LNHDA, CDR2 SQIVND, per germline (reference sequence). CDR3 length: 13 residues. The V gene lost 3 bases and the J gene lost 6 bases, with 9 bases spanning the gap. The CDR3 loop reads CASSIRLPNEQFF. The CDR3, as DNA: TGTGCCAGTAGTATTCGCCTCCCCAATGAGCAGTTCTTC.

The V gene is TRBV6-6, the J gene TRBJ2-5; the match to TRBD2 covers 15 bases. The trim removed 9 bases at V and 5 bases at J, leaving 7 bases unmatched. From germline, CDR1 is MNHNY and CDR2 SVGAGI (reference sequence). CDR3 length equals 15 residues. CDR3 nucleotides: TGTGCCAGGAAAGGGACTAGCGGGAGGTTGGAGACCCAGTACTTC. This translates into CARKGTSGRLETQYF.

The chain recombines TRBV27 with TRBJ2-3; perhaps TRBD2 as D (5 bases). Trimming left V 3 bases short and J 4 bases short, with 14 bases between. Germline loops: CDR1 MNHEY, CDR2 SMNVEV (reference sequence). The length of the CDR3 is 15 residues. This CDR3 is CASSFGVGYPDTQYF. The DNA for the CDR3 is TGTGCCAGCAGTTTCGGGGTGGGTTACCCAGATACGCAGTATTTT.

V usage is TRBV4-1 and J usage is TRBJ1-1, with D unclear. Trimming took 1 base from V and 3 from J, leaving 6 bases between them. From germline, CDR1 is MGHRA and CDR2 YSYEKL. There are 13 residues in the CDR3. CDR3 residues: CASSQVLYTEAFF. The CDR3 DNA is TGCGCCAGCAGCCAAGTACTTTACACTGAAGCTTTCTTT.

CDR3 nucleotide sequence: TGTGCCAGCAGCCGGACTAGCGGGATTTCAGATACGCAGTATTTT. Translating gives CASSRTSGISDTQYF. V is TRBV7-3 and J is TRBJ2-3; 12 bases line up with TRBD2. CDR3 length: 15 residues. The V gene's germline CDR1 is SGHTA and CDR2 FQGTGA. The V segment lost 5 bases and the J segment 4 bases; nucleotides outside the gene matches: 4.

This sequence joins TRBV10-2 and TRBJ2-1; tentatively, D is TRBD1 (6 bases). V lost 4 bases, J lost 6 bases, and 10 bases lay in between. Germline V gene sequence: CDR1 WSHSY, CDR2 SAAADI. CDR3 length equals 13 residues. This chain's CDR3 is CASSGGPLNEQFF. The DNA for the CDR3 is TGCGCCAGCAGTGGGGGGCCCCTCAATGAGCAGTTCTTC.